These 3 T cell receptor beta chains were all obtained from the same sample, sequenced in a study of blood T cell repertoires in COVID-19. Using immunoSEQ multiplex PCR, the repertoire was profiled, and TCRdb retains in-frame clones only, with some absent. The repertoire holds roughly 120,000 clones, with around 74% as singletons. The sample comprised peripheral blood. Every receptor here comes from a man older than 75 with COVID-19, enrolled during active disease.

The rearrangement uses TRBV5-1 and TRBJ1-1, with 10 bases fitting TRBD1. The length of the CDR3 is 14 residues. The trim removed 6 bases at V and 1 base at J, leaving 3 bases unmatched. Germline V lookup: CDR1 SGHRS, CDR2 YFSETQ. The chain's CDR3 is CASTRTGGNTEAFF. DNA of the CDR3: TGCGCCAGCACGCGGACAGGGGGGAACACTGAAGCTTTCTTT.

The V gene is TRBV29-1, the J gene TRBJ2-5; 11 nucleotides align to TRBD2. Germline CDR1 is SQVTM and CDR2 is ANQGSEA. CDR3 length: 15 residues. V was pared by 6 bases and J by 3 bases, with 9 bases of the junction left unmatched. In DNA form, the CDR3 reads TGCAGCGTGAAGAGGCTAGCGGGAGGTAAAGAGACCCAGTACTTC. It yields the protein CSVKRLAGGKETQYF.

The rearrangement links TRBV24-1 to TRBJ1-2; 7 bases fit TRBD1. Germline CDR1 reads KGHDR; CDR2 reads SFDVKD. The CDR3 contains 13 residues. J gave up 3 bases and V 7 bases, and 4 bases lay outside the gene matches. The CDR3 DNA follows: TGTGCCACCAGCCAGGGGGAGGACTATGGCTACACCTTC. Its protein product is CATSQGEDYGYTF.